Below are 29 T cell receptor beta chains sequenced from a single sample in a study of cytomegalovirus exposure and HLA in healthy donors. Both 60 Vbeta primers and 13 Jbeta primers went into the PCR. TCRdb's copy holds only in-frame clones and misses some; the assay was immunoSEQ multiplex PCR. The sample has about 89,000 clones, approximately 9% seen once. Sequenced input: PBMCs. The receptors originated from a man aged 45-60 years in good health and CMV-seropositive.

The chain employs TRBV2 and TRBJ1-5, with D hard to call. The CDR3 consists of 14 residues. Germline values: CDR1 SNHLY, CDR2 FYNNEI. V was cut by 5 bases and J by 1 base, with 9 bases left in between. Written as DNA, the CDR3 is TGTGCCAGCAGTTTGGGCTCGAGCAATCAGCCCCAGCATTTT. Its protein product is CASSLGSSNQPQHF.

This clone was observed a handful of times. This chain's CDR3 is CSVEEISYNEQFF. In DNA form, the CDR3 reads TGCAGCGTTGAAGAAATCAGTTACAATGAGCAGTTCTTC. The J gene is TRBJ2-1, the V gene TRBV29-1; D not certain. This CDR3 spans 13 amino acids. CDR1 SQVTM and CDR2 ANQGSEA come from the germline V gene. The V end lost 0 bases, the J end lost 4 bases, and 7 bases lay between the germline ends.

The gene calls are TRBV30 and TRBJ2-2; 12 nucleotides agree with TRBD2. Germline V gene data show CDR1 as GTSNPN and CDR2 as SVGIG (reference sequence). Germline trimming cut 4 bases from V and 4 bases from J; bases unmatched to any gene: 10. This CDR3 contains 17 residues. For the CDR3, the DNA is TGTGCCTGGAAACTAGCGGGAGGATCAGCGATCACCGGGGAGCTGTTTTTT. Amino acids: CAWKLAGGSAITGELFF.

This clone was counted a few times. V usage is TRBV11-3 and J usage is TRBJ2-3; D might be TRBD1 (6 bases). The CDR3 is 16 residues long. Trimming removed 5 bases at V and 3 bases at J, with 18 bases between. Germline lookup yields CDR1 SGHNT and CDR2 YENEEA. The CDR3 loop is CASSRRGSSLTDTQYF. The CDR3 coding sequence is TGTGCCAGCAGCCGTAGGGGGTCCAGTTTAACAGATACGCAGTATTTT.

This clone was picked up a small number of times. CDR3 DNA: TGTGCCAGCGCCGTCGGCTCCTACAATGAGCAGTTCTTC. Protein sequence: CASAVGSYNEQFF. The chain combines TRBV18 with TRBJ2-1; D remains ambiguous. Deletions cut 8 bases from V and 0 bases from J, with 8 bases between. Per germline, CDR1 KGHSH and CDR2 LQKENI. The CDR3 totals 13 residues. The full variable domain, with the rest looked up from reference TRBV18 and TRBJ2-1, is NAGVMQNPRHLVRRRGQEARLRCSPMKGHSHVYWYRQLPEEGLKFMVYLQKENIIDESGMPKERFSAEFPKEGPSILRIQQVVRGDSAAYFCASAVGSYNEQFFGPGTRLTVL.

The chain recombines TRBV28 with TRBJ2-2, with a weak D call TRBD1 (6 bases). This CDR3 is 14 amino acids long. Germline V gene data show CDR1 as MDHEN and CDR2 as SYDVKM. The V end lost 7 bases, the J end lost 4 bases, and 13 bases lay between the germline ends. This chain's CDR3 is CASTQGGFTGELFF. The CDR3 coding sequence is TGTGCCAGCACCCAAGGGGGTTTCACCGGGGAGCTGTTTTTT.

The chain is built from TRBV25-1 and TRBJ2-5; 9 bases map to TRBD2. Germline V gives CDR1 MGHDK, CDR2 SYGVNS. Trimming cost V 9 bases and J 0 bases; bases outside gene matches: 5. The CDR3 sequence is 14 residues long. The DNA of the CDR3 is TGTGCCAGGGATAGACTAGCGGACCAAGAGACCCAGTACTTC. Residues: CARDRLADQETQYF.

This clone turned up a few times. The chain has TRBV30 and TRBJ1-1, with D possibly TRBD1 on 6 matching bases. Germline V gene sequence: CDR1 GTSNPN, CDR2 SVGIG (reference sequence). V was clipped by 1 base and J by 1 base, with 10 bases between them. The CDR3 runs to 14 residues. CDR3 in DNA: TGTGCCTGGAGTGCTGGACAGCCGAACACTGAAGCTTTCTTT. It is translated as CAWSAGQPNTEAFF.

The V call is TRBV4-1, the J call TRBJ1-1; 7 bases match TRBD1. The V segment lost 4 bases and the J segment 0 bases; nucleotides outside the gene matches: 5. This CDR3 spans 15 amino acids. Germline V lookup: CDR1 MGHRA, CDR2 YSYEKL. CDR3 protein: CASSPNRGLNTEAFF. In DNA, the CDR3 is TGCGCCAGCAGCCCTAACAGGGGATTGAACACTGAAGCTTTCTTT.

This clone has only a few counts. The V call is TRBV7-2, the J call TRBJ2-3, with D tentatively TRBD2 (5 bases). The CDR3 sequence is 13 residues long. V lost 2 bases and J lost 6, with 9 bases in between. The germline V gene encodes CDR1 SGHTA and CDR2 FQGNSA. CDR3 sequence: CASSLSSLDTQYF. CDR3 bases: TGTGCCAGCAGCTTATCTAGCTTGGATACGCAGTATTTT.

The chain joins TRBV28 to TRBJ2-1, with a tentative D call TRBD1 (6 bases). V dropped 3 bases and J dropped 5 bases, with 20 bases sitting between them. The CDR3 runs to 17 residues. Germline V lookup: CDR1 MDHEN, CDR2 SYDVKM. For the CDR3, the DNA is TGTGCCAGCAGTTTCGGGCGAACAGGGTTTGGGGACAATGAGCAGTTCTTC. Encoded protein: CASSFGRTGFGDNEQFF.

The chain has TRBV5-5 and TRBJ2-7; a weak D match, TRBD1 (6 bases). Deletions cut 4 bases from V and 2 bases from J, with 10 bases between. This CDR3 comprises 13 residues. CDR1 SGHKS and CDR2 YYEKEE come from the germline V gene (reference sequence). CDR3 in DNA: TGTGCCAGCAGCGTGGACAGCCCCTACGAGCAGTACTTC. Encoded protein: CASSVDSPYEQYF.

This clone was recorded a few times. The chain recombines TRBV4-3 with TRBJ2-7; TRBD1 is a possible D gene (6 bases). The CDR3 runs 19 residues. Trimming shortened V by 0 bases and J by 1 base, and 22 bases separated the two germline ends. Germline V lookup: CDR1 LGHNA, CDR2 YSLEER. Written as DNA, the CDR3 is TGCGCCAGCAGCCAAGATCTCCAACGGGCAGGGGATATATCCTACGAGCAGTACTTC. This gives the protein CASSQDLQRAGDISYEQYF.

This rearrangement joins TRBV27 to TRBJ2-3; 7 nucleotides line up with TRBD2. This CDR3 contains 15 residues. In germline, CDR1 is MNHEY, CDR2 SMNVEV (reference sequence). Losses at the gene ends were 4 bases for V and 9 bases for J; bases not matched to a gene: 13. The chain's CDR3 is CASSSEVVGGYTQYF. For the CDR3, the DNA is TGTGCCAGCAGTTCCGAAGTAGTGGGGGGGTACACGCAGTATTTT.

The chain recombines TRBV30 with TRBJ1-6, with a possible D match to TRBD1 (5 bases). This CDR3 has 15 residues. Germline CDR1 reads GTSNPN; CDR2 reads SVGIG (reference sequence). V lost 0 bases to trimming and J lost 0 bases, with 6 bases between them. The CDR3 DNA follows: TGTGCCTGGAGTGTCGGGGGCTCCTATAATTCACCCCTCCACTTT. Amino acids: CAWSVGGSYNSPLHF. The whole variable domain, filled in from reference TRBV30 and TRBJ1-6, reads SQTIHQWPATLVQPVGSPLSLECTVEGTSNPNLYWYRQAAGRGLQLLFYSVGIGQISSEVPQNLSASRPQDRQFILSSKKLLLSDSGFYLCAWSVGGSYNSPLHFGNGTRLTVT.

This clone was detected only a few times. The genes are TRBV27 and TRBJ2-1, with a weak D call TRBD1 (5 bases). The germline V gene encodes CDR1 MNHEY and CDR2 SMNVEV (reference sequence). The CDR3 has 14 residues. Trimming removed 2 bases from V and 8 bases from J, with 13 bases in between. For the CDR3, the DNA is TGTGCCAGCAGTTTACTGCAGGGATCGCATGAGCAGTTCTTC. This encodes CASSLLQGSHEQFF.

This rearrangement joins TRBV7-3 to TRBJ2-5, with 14 nucleotides matching TRBD2. CDR1 is SGHTA and CDR2 is FQGTGA in the germline V gene. V shed 2 bases and J 7 bases; nucleotides not matched to a gene: 9. The CDR3 runs to 17 residues. The CDR3 sequence: CASSLEPPTSGRVTQYF. The DNA of the CDR3 is TGTGCCAGCAGCTTAGAACCACCGACTAGCGGGAGGGTGACCCAGTACTTC.

This clone appeared a few times. The rearrangement uses TRBV29-1 and TRBJ2-5; 9 bases align to TRBD1. V was pared by 2 bases and J by 5 bases, with 15 bases of the junction left unmatched. This CDR3 is 17 amino acids long. Germline V gene sequence: CDR1 SQVTM, CDR2 ANQGSEA. CDR3 residues: CSVELTYIQGAWETQYF. The DNA for the CDR3 is TGCAGCGTTGAATTGACTTACATACAGGGGGCTTGGGAGACCCAGTACTTC.

The table lists this clone with a few counts. The chain joins TRBV2 to TRBJ1-5; D not resolved. Trimming took 5 bases from V and 0 from J, leaving 5 bases between them. The germline V gene has CDR1 SNHLY and CDR2 FYNNEI. The CDR3 consists of 13 residues. CDR3 bases: TGTGCCAGCAGTCCAGGTAGCAATCAGCCCCAGCATTTT. The encoded protein is CASSPGSNQPQHF. The full variable domain, completed using reference TRBV2 and TRBJ1-5, is EPEVTQTPSHQVTQMGQEVILRCVPISNHLYFYWYRQILGQKVEFLVSFYNNEISEKSEIFDDQFSVERPDGSNFTLKIRSTKLEDSAMYFCASSPGSNQPQHFGDGTRLSIL.

This clone came up a few times. The chain links TRBV28 to TRBJ2-4; 8 bases fit TRBD1. V shed 9 bases, J shed 2 bases, and the junction held 9 bases outside the gene matches. The CDR3 loop spans 15 amino acids. From germline, CDR1 is MDHEN and CDR2 SYDVKM. CDR3 sequence: CASWGDRGSKNIQYF. The DNA for the CDR3 is TGTGCCAGTTGGGGTGACAGGGGATCCAAAAACATTCAGTACTTC.

V usage is TRBV6-1 and J usage is TRBJ1-5; D is ambiguous. This CDR3 contains 13 residues. Germline V gene data show CDR1 as MNHNS and CDR2 as SASEGT. V was trimmed by 2 bases and J by 4 bases, leaving 6 bases between them. The CDR3 sequence is CASSEQTNQPQHF. DNA for the CDR3: TGTGCCAGCAGTGAACAGACAAATCAGCCCCAGCATTTT.

This clone was detected only a few times. The genes are TRBV11-2 and TRBJ1-6, with a weak D call TRBD1 (5 bases). Germline V gives CDR1 SGHAT, CDR2 FQNNGV. Trimming pared 3 bases from V and 7 bases from J, leaving 13 bases between. CDR3 length: 15 amino acids. The CDR3 is CASSLARVVNSPLHF. DNA for the CDR3: TGTGCCAGCAGCTTGGCCAGGGTGGTCAATTCACCCCTCCACTTT.

In DNA, the CDR3 is TGTGCCAGCAGTTCCGGTCAGGGGACCCAGTACTTC. Translating it yields CASSSGQGTQYF. This sequence joins TRBV27 and TRBJ2-5; a weak D match, TRBD1 (5 bases). Germline CDR1 is MNHEY and CDR2 is SMNVEV (reference sequence). The V end was cut by 4 bases, the J end by 7 bases, with 10 bases between. This CDR3 is 12 amino acids long.

This chain joins TRBV5-4 and TRBJ2-5; 8 bases match TRBD2. Germline loops: CDR1 SGHNT, CDR2 YYREEE (reference sequence). The length of the CDR3 is 15 residues. V lost 4 bases and J lost 0; bases outside the gene matches: 5. Here the CDR3 reads CASSLGGGYQETQYF. The CDR3 DNA reads TGTGCCAGCAGCCTCGGGGGGGGGTACCAAGAGACCCAGTACTTC.

This clone appeared a few times. V and J are TRBV7-9 and TRBJ1-2, with D uncertain. Trimming left V 5 bases short and J 0 bases short, with 22 bases between. CDR3 length equals 18 residues. Per the germline V gene, CDR1 is SEHNR and CDR2 is FQNEAQ (reference sequence). CDR3 sequence: CASSPETMRLNSNYGYTF. The CDR3 region has the DNA TGTGCCAGCAGCCCGGAGACGATGCGACTGAACTCTAACTATGGCTACACCTTC.

This clone was seen more than once but under ten times. This rearrangement joins TRBV6-6 to TRBJ2-1; 13 bases fit TRBD2. The V gene end was trimmed by 4 bases and the J gene end by 7 bases; junction bases not matched to a gene: 7. The CDR3 has 16 amino acids. Per germline, CDR1 MNHNY and CDR2 SVGAGI (reference sequence). The CDR3 DNA reads TGTGCCAGCAGTTTGAGCCGGACTAGCGGGAGTAATGAGCAGTTCTTC. This gives the protein CASSLSRTSGSNEQFF.

Written as DNA, the CDR3 is TGTGCCATCAGTGAGTCACCCGGGTATGGCTACACCTTC. The encoded protein is CAISESPGYGYTF. V is TRBV10-3 and J is TRBJ1-2; D gene uncertain. Germline V gene data show CDR1 as ENHRY and CDR2 as SYGVKD. Trimming took 0 bases from V and 5 from J, leaving 7 bases between them. The length of the CDR3 is 13 residues.

Only a few counts were recorded for this clone. The chain uses TRBV5-4 and TRBJ2-7, with 10 positions matching TRBD2. Germline-derived CDR1 and CDR2 are SGHNT and YYREEE (reference sequence). The CDR3 length is 15 residues. J gave up 4 bases and V 0 bases, and 4 bases lay outside the gene matches. DNA for the CDR3: TGTGCCAGCAGCTTGGGTCTAGCGGGAGAGTACGAGCAGTACTTC. Protein sequence: CASSLGLAGEYEQYF.

The chain is built from TRBV7-8 and TRBJ2-5; D may be TRBD1 (6 bases). Between the trimmed V and J ends, which lost 5 bases and 4 bases, there was a span of 17 bases. CDR3 length equals 15 residues. Germline V gene lookup returns CDR1 SGHVS and CDR2 FQNEAQ. The CDR3 nucleotides are TGTGCCAGCAGCGAAAACAGGGTTGACGGAGAGACCCAGTACTTC. The encoded protein is CASSENRVDGETQYF.